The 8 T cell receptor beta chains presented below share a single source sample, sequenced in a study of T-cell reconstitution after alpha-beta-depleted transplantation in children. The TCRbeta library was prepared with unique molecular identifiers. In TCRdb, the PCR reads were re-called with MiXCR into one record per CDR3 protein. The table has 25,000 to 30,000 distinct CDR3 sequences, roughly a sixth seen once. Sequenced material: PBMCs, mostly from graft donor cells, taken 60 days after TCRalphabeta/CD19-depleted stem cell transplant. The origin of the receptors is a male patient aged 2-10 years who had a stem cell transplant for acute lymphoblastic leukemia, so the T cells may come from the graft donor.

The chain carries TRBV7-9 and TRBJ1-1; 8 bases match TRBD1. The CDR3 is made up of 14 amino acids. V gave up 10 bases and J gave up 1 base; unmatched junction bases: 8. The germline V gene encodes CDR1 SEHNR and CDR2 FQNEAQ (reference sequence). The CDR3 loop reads CATRQGYENTEAFF. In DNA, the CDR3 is TGTGCCACCAGACAGGGGTACGAGAACACTGAAGCTTTCTTT. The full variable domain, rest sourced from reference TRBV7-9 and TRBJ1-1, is DTGVSQNPRHKITKRGQNVTFRCDPISEHNRLYWYRQTLGQGPEFLTYFQNEAQLEKSRLLSDRFSAERPKGSFSTLEIQRTEQGDSAMYLCATRQGYENTEAFFGQGTRLTVV.

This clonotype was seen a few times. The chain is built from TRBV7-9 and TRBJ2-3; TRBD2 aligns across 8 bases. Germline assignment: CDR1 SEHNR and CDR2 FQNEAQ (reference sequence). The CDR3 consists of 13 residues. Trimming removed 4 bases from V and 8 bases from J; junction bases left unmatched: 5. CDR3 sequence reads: CASSSGGLGTQYF. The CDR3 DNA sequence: TGTGCCAGCAGCTCGGGGGGGCTAGGTACGCAGTATTTT.

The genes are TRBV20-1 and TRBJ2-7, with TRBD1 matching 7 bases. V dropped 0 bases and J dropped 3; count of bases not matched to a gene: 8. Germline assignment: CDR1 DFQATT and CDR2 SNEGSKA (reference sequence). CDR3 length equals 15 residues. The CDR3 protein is CSARDDGTAVYEQYF. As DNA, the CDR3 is TGCAGTGCTAGAGATGACGGGACAGCGGTCTACGAGCAGTACTTC.

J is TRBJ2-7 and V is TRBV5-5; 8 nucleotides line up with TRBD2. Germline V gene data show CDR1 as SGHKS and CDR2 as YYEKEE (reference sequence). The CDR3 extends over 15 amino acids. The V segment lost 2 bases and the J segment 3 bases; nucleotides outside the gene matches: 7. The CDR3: CASSFRGGIDYEQYF. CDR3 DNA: TGTGCCAGCAGCTTTCGCGGGGGGATCGACTACGAGCAGTACTTC.

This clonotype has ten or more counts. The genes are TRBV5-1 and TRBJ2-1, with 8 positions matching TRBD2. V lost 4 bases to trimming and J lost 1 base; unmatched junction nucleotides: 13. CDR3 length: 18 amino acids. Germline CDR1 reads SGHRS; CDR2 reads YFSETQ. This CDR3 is CASSPLMTAGGSYNEQFF. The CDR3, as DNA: TGCGCCAGCAGCCCCCTAATGACGGCGGGGGGTTCCTACAATGAGCAGTTCTTC.

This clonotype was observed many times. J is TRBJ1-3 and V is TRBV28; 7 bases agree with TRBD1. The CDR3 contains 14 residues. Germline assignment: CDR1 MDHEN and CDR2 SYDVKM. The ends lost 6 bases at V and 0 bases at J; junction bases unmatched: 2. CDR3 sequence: CASRGDSSGNTIYF. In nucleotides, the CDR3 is TGTGCCAGCAGGGGGGACAGCTCTGGAAACACCATATATTTT. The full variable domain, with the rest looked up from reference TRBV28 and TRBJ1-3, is DVKVTQSSRYLVKRTGEKVFLECVQDMDHENMFWYRQDPGLGLRLIYFSYDVKMKEKGDIPEGYSVSREKKERFSLILESASTNQTSMYLCASRGDSSGNTIYFGEGSWLTVV.

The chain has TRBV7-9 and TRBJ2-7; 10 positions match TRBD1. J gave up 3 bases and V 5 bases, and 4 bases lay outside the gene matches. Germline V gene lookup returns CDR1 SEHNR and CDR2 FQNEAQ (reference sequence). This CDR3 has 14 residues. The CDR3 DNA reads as TGTGCCAGCAGCCAGGGACAGGGGCTCTACGAGCAGTACTTC. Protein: CASSQGQGLYEQYF.

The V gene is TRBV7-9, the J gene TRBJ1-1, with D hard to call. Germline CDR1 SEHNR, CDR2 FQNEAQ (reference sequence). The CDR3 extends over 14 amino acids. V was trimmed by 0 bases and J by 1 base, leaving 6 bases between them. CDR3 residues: CASSLAGRNTEAFF. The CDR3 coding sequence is TGTGCCAGCAGCTTAGCCGGGAGGAACACTGAAGCTTTCTTT. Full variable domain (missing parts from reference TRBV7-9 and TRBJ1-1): DTGVSQNPRHKITKRGQNVTFRCDPISEHNRLYWYRQTLGQGPEFLTYFQNEAQLEKSRLLSDRFSAERPKGSFSTLEIQRTEQGDSAMYLCASSLAGRNTEAFFGQGTRLTVV.